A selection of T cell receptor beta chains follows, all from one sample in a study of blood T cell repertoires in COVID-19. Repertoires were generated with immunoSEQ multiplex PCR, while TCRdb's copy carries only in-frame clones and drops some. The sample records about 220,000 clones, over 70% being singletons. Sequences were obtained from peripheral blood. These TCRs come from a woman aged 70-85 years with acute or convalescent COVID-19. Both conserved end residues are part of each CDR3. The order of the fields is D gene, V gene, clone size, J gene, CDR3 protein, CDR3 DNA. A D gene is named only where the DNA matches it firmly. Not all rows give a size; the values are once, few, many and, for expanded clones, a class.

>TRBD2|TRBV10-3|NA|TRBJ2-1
CATKLSGGTHEQFF
TGTGCCACCAAGTTAAGCGGGGGGACGCATGAGCAGTTCTTC
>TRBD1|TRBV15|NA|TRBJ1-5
CATTANRGNQPQHF
TGTGCCACCACCGCTAACAGGGGGAATCAGCCCCAGCATTTT
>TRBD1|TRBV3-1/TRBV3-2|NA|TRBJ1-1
CASSHIQGANTEAFF
TGTGCCAGCAGCCACATACAGGGGGCGAACACTGAAGCTTTCTTT
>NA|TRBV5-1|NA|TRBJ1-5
CASSQAGGNQPQHF
TGCGCCAGCAGCCAAGCGGGGGGCAATCAGCCCCAGCATTTT
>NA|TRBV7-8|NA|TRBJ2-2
CASGDRAYTGELFF
TGTGCCAGCGGAGACAGAGCCTACACCGGGGAGCTGTTTTTT
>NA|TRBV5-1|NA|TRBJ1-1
CASSLGSGNTEAFF
TGCGCCAGCAGCTTGGGATCCGGGAACACTGAAGCTTTCTTT
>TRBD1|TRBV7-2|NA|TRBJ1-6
CASSQGQGRAGSPLHF
TGTGCCAGCAGTCAGGGACAGGGCCGTGCTGGTTCACCCCTCCACTTT
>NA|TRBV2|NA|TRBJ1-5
CASSGGPVQPQHF
TGTGCCAGCAGTGGGGGCCCAGTCCAGCCCCAGCATTTT
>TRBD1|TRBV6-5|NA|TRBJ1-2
CASSPDRGQGYTF
TGTGCCAGCAGTCCTGACAGGGGGCAAGGCTACACCTTC
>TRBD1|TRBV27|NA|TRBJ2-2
CASSLSQGDLTNTGELFF
TGTGCCAGCAGTTTATCCCAGGGGGACCTTACTAACACCGGGGAGCTGTTTTTT
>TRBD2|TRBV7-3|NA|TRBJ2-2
CASSLGTSGQSGGLFF
TGTGCCAGCAGCTTAGGAACTAGCGGTCAATCGGGTGGGCTGTTTTTT
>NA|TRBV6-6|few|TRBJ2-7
CATSKGGGNEQYF
TGTGCCACCTCGAAAGGTGGCGGGAACGAGCAGTACTTC
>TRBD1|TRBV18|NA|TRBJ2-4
CASSPTAQGVKNIQYF
TGTGCCAGCTCACCGACAGCACAGGGGGTGAAAAACATTCAGTACTTC
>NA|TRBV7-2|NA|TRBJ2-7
CASSEQGTAPYEQYF
TGTGCCAGCAGTGAACAGGGTACCGCACCTTACGAGCAGTACTTC
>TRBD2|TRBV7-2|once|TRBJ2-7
CASSVEGTSTYEQYF
TGTGCCAGCAGCGTTGAGGGGACTAGCACCTACGAGCAGTACTTC
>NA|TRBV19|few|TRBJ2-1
CASTKIRDSSSYNEQFF
TGTGCCAGTACCAAGATCCGGGACTCCAGCTCCTACAATGAGCAGTTCTTC
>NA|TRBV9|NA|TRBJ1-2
CASSGGGVGYGYTF
TGTGCCAGCAGTGGAGGAGGGGTTGGATATGGCTACACCTTC
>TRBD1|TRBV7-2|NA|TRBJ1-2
CASSPGWTGVGYTF
TGTGCCAGCAGCCCTGGGTGGACAGGGGTCGGCTACACCTTC
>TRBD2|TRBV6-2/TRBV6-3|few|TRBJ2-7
CASSPHSGGAKYEQYF
TGTGCCAGCAGTCCCCATAGCGGGGGGGCCAAATACGAGCAGTACTTC
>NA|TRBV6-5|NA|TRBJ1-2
CASSNWWAGGYGYTF
TGTGCCAGCAGTAATTGGTGGGCAGGAGGCTATGGCTACACCTTC
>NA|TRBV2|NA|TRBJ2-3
CASRTSLGVDTQYF
TGTGCCAGCAGAACAAGCCTGGGAGTAGATACGCAGTATTTT
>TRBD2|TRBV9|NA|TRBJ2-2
CASSVEGGGAFSTGELFF
TGTGCCAGCAGCGTAGAGGGCGGGGGGGCTTTCAGCACCGGGGAGCTGTTTTTT
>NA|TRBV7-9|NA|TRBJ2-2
CASSPPGHKGNTGELFF
TGTGCCAGCAGCCCTCCCGGACACAAGGGGAACACCGGGGAGCTGTTTTTT
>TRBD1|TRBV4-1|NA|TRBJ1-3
CASSPRLGQGSSGNTIYF
TGCGCCAGCAGCCCGCGGTTGGGACAGGGCTCTTCTGGAAACACCATATATTTT
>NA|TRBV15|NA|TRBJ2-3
CATSTGGRDTDTQYF
TGTGCCACCAGCACGGGGGGCAGGGACACAGATACGCAGTATTTT
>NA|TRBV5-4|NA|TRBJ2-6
CASSTPGRTSGANVLTF
TGTGCCAGCAGCACGCCGGGGAGAACCTCTGGGGCCAACGTCCTGACTTTC
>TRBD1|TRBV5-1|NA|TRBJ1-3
CASSPGQGLASGNTIYF
TGCGCCAGCAGCCCTGGACAGGGATTAGCCTCTGGAAACACCATATATTTT
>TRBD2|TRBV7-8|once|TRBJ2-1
CASSFSLAGPNEQFF
TGTGCCAGCAGCTTCAGTCTAGCGGGACCTAATGAGCAGTTCTTC
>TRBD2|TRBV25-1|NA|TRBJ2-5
CASSTSEWQETQYF
TGTGCCAGCAGTACTAGCGAGTGGCAAGAGACCCAGTACTTC
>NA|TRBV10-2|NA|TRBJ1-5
CASSDRYNQPQHF
TGCGCCAGCAGTGATCGGTACAATCAGCCCCAGCATTTT
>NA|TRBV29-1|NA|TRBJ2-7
CSVERTGDEQYF
TGCAGCGTTGAAAGAACCGGGGACGAGCAGTACTTC
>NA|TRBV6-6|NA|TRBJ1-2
CASSYYSSNYGYTF
TGTGCCAGCAGTTACTATTCTTCGAACTATGGCTACACCTTC
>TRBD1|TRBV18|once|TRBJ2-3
CASSPQGATTDTQYF
TGTGCCAGCTCACCACAGGGGGCGACCACAGATACGCAGTATTTT
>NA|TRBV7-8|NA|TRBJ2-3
CASSSWGDGSTDTQYF
TGTGCCAGCAGCTCTTGGGGGGATGGTAGCACAGATACGCAGTATTTT
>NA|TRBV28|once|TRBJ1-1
CASSLDLSLNTEAFF
TGTGCCAGCAGTTTAGATCTCAGTTTGAACACTGAAGCTTTCTTT